Listed below are T cell receptor beta chains from one sample, sequenced in a study of cytomegalovirus exposure and HLA in healthy donors. Measured with immunoSEQ multiplex PCR; TCRdb has only the in-frame clones, and not every one. The listing records 90,000 to 120,000 clones. The sample comprised PBMCs. All receptors come from a man aged 50 to 60 in good health and CMV-seronegative. Both conserved end residues are part of each CDR3. The D gene is left open where the match is weak.

d_gene,j_gene,v_gene,CDR3aa,CDR3nt
TRBD2,TRBJ2-2,TRBV7-9,CASRIADGGTGELFF,TGTGCCAGCAGGATCGCGGACGGGGGGACCGGGGAGCTGTTTTTT
TRBD1,TRBJ1-3,TRBV5-6,CASSQNGQGARGNTIYF,TGTGCCAGCAGTCAGAACGGACAGGGGGCTCGGGGAAACACCATATATTTT
TRBD1,TRBJ1-1,TRBV14,CASSEEYTGTGSEAFF,TGTGCCAGCAGCGAAGAATATACCGGGACAGGGTCTGAAGCTTTCTTT
TRBD2,TRBJ2-3,TRBV7-9,CASSLAGGGVEDTQYF,TGTGCCAGCAGCTTAGCGGGCGGGGGGGTTGAAGATACGCAGTATTTT
TRBD1,TRBJ2-1,TRBV4-1,CASSQETGTGSYNEQFF,TGCGCCAGCAGCCAAGAAACTGGGACAGGGTCCTACAATGAGCAGTTCTTC
TRBD1,TRBJ1-2,TRBV7-8,CASSLPAGTDDSIYGYTF,TGTGCCAGCAGCTTACCCGCCGGGACAGATGACTCCATATATGGCTACACCTTC
TRBD1,TRBJ1-1,TRBV2,CASSRDSQTEAFF,TGTGCCAGCAGCCGGGACAGTCAAACTGAAGCTTTCTTT
TRBD1,TRBJ2-7,TRBV7-2,CASSIDRVVNEQYF,TGTGCCAGCAGCATTGACAGGGTCGTTAACGAGCAGTACTTC
.,TRBJ2-1,TRBV5-8,CASSVVLRGGFYNEQFF,TGTGCCAGCAGCGTGGTACTCAGGGGAGGGTTCTACAATGAGCAGTTCTTC
TRBD1,TRBJ2-7,TRBV5-1,CASSGTGQGSSYEQYF,TGCGCCAGCAGCGGAACCGGACAGGGGTCCTCCTACGAGCAGTACTTC
TRBD1,TRBJ2-7,TRBV19,CASSSPGGVYEQYF,TGTGCCAGTAGTTCACCAGGGGGCGTTTACGAGCAGTACTTC
.,TRBJ1-5,TRBV19,CASSIDQEVGNQPQHF,TGTGCCAGTAGTATAGATCAAGAGGTGGGCAATCAGCCCCAGCATTTT
.,TRBJ1-1,TRBV2,CASSEPGTVNTEAFF,TGTGCCAGCAGTGAACCGGGTACCGTGAACACTGAAGCTTTCTTT
.,TRBJ1-1,TRBV7-8,CASSGGGTEAFF,TGTGCCAGCAGCGGGGGGGGCACTGAAGCTTTCTTT
TRBD1,TRBJ1-5,TRBV19,CASSWDRGTQPQHF,TGTGCCAGCTCTTGGGACAGAGGGACTCAGCCCCAGCATTTT
TRBD2,TRBJ2-2,TRBV19,CASKGAGIAYGGELFF,TGTGCCAGTAAGGGAGCGGGAATAGCCTATGGCGGGGAGCTGTTTTTT
.,TRBJ2-1,TRBV9,CASSVPPNEQFF,TGTGCCAGCAGCGTCCCCCCGAATGAGCAGTTCTTC
.,TRBJ1-5,TRBV2,CASSEKVQGLQPQHF,TGTGCCAGCAGTGAAAAGGTCCAGGGATTACAGCCCCAGCATTTT
.,TRBJ1-2,TRBV7-2,CASRPNGGNYGYTF,TGTGCCAGCAGACCAAATGGGGGGAACTATGGCTACACCTTC
TRBD1,TRBJ1-1,TRBV5-1,CASSGDRGGITEAFF,TGCGCCAGCAGCGGTGACAGGGGGGGTATCACTGAAGCTTTCTTT
TRBD1,TRBJ2-7,TRBV5-1,CASSPTGAQGYEQYF,TGCGCCAGCAGCCCAACAGGGGCTCAAGGGTACGAGCAGTACTTC
.,TRBJ1-2,TRBV7-2,CASSLSWGEGGGYTF,TGTGCCAGCAGCTTATCCTGGGGGGAGGGAGGTGGCTACACCTTC
.,TRBJ1-5,TRBV7-2,CASSPQGPLSNQPQHF,TGTGCCAGCAGCCCCCAGGGCCCCCTTAGCAATCAGCCCCAGCATTTT
.,TRBJ2-1,TRBV6-1,CASSVTPSTNNEQFF,TGTGCCAGCAGTGTGACTCCCTCGACCAACAATGAGCAGTTCTTC
.,TRBJ2-3,TRBV15,CATSRDPLVTSTDTQYF,TGTGCCACCAGCAGAGACCCCCTGGTTACTAGCACAGATACGCAGTATTTT
TRBD1,TRBJ1-4,TRBV6-1,CASSAATGANEKLFF,TGTGCCAGCAGTGCCGCGACAGGGGCGAATGAAAAACTGTTTTTT
TRBD1,TRBJ1-4,TRBV19,CASSEGQGLDEKLFF,TGTGCCAGTAGTGAGGGACAGGGATTGGATGAAAAACTGTTTTTT
.,TRBJ2-5,TRBV10-3,CAIRDSSEETQYF,TGTGCCATAAGAGACAGCTCTGAGGAGACCCAGTACTTC
.,TRBJ2-5,TRBV7-2,CASSLDLNQETQYF,TGTGCCAGCAGCTTAGACCTAAACCAAGAGACCCAGTACTTC
TRBD2,TRBJ2-2,TRBV7-2,CASRFGGANGELFF,TGTGCCAGCAGGTTCGGGGGGGCGAACGGGGAGCTGTTTTTT
.,TRBJ2-5,TRBV7-8,CASSLVFPDSAETQYF,TGTGCCAGCAGCTTAGTATTTCCGGACAGTGCAGAGACCCAGTACTTC
TRBD1,TRBJ1-6,TRBV6-5,CASSSRDRDYNSPLHF,TGTGCCAGCAGTTCCCGGGACAGGGACTATAATTCACCCCTCCACTTT
.,TRBJ1-1,TRBV18,CASSPLQTNTEAFF,TGTGCCAGCTCACCACTACAAACGAACACTGAAGCTTTCTTT
TRBD2,TRBJ2-5,TRBV7-2,CASTGLAGVNWETQYF,TGTGCCTCAACGGGACTAGCGGGGGTGAATTGGGAGACCCAGTACTTC
.,TRBJ1-2,TRBV6-5,CASPYSAVCYGYTF,TGTGCCAGCCCCTACAGTGCCGTCTGCTATGGCTACACCTTC
.,TRBJ1-4,TRBV6-6,CASSPPLGDMEKLFF,TGTGCCAGCAGTCCTCCCCTAGGGGACATGGAAAAACTGTTTTTT
TRBD2,TRBJ2-5,TRBV15,CATSRGLLAEQETQYF,TGTGCCACCAGCAGAGGTCTACTAGCGGAGCAAGAGACCCAGTACTTC
.,TRBJ1-1,TRBV15,CATSSRIRNPNTEAFF,TGTGCCACCAGCAGTAGAATCAGGAACCCGAACACTGAAGCTTTCTTT
TRBD1,TRBJ1-6,TRBV5-6,CASSLDRGPNSPLHF,TGTGCCAGCAGCTTGGACAGGGGGCCGAATTCACCCCTCCACTTT